These T cell receptor beta chains were read from a single sample in a study of blood T cell repertoires in COVID-19. Sequencing was performed with immunoSEQ multiplex PCR; in TCRdb, only in-frame clones are kept and a portion is missing. This repertoire shows some 220,000 clones, 85% found once; its top ten account for around 3%. What was sequenced was peripheral blood. These receptor sequences come from a man aged 45 to 65 who had recovered from COVID-19. Both conserved end residues are part of each CDR3. D genes are given only for firm matches. Some rows have no size entry. The others give once, few or many, or a class for an expanded clone.

d_gene	v_gene	abundance	j_gene	CDR3aa	CDR3nt
TRBD1	TRBV19	NA	TRBJ1-1	CASNTGGNTEAFF	TGTGCCAGTAACACAGGGGGCAACACTGAAGCTTTCTTT
NA	TRBV6-1	few	TRBJ1-6	CASSELTLGGARVPPLHF	TGTGCCAGCAGTGAACTAACCCTGGGGGGGGCGCGAGTTCCACCCCTCCACTTT
TRBD2	TRBV9	NA	TRBJ2-5	CASSPLVGSGSETQYF	TGTGCCAGCAGCCCCCTAGTGGGTAGCGGGAGTGAGACCCAGTACTTC
NA	TRBV5-1	NA	TRBJ1-2	CASSPQGDGYTF	TGCGCCAGCAGCCCGCAGGGTGATGGCTACACCTTC
NA	TRBV7-9	NA	TRBJ1-2	CASSQGDGNYGYTF	TGTGCCAGCAGCCAGGGCGACGGGAACTATGGCTACACCTTC
TRBD1	TRBV6-5	NA	TRBJ2-7	CASSPGDRSYEQYF	TGTGCCAGCAGTCCTGGGGACAGATCCTACGAGCAGTACTTC
NA	TRBV12-1	NA	TRBJ1-5	CASSLPGQVRQPQHF	TGTGCCAGCAGCTTGCCGGGACAGGTTCGACAGCCCCAGCATTTT
NA	TRBV27	NA	TRBJ2-2	CASTFRDTATGELFF	TGTGCCAGCACCTTCCGGGACACGGCCACCGGGGAGCTGTTTTTT
TRBD2	TRBV10-1	NA	TRBJ2-2	CASSEVSASGRPTGELFF	TGCGCCAGCAGTGAGGTTTCGGCTAGCGGGAGGCCCACCGGGGAGCTGTTTTTT
NA	TRBV15	few	TRBJ1-3	CATSRDPLGVGNTIYF	TGTGCCACCAGCAGAGATCCTTTAGGGGTTGGAAACACCATATATTTT
NA	TRBV30	many	TRBJ1-6	CAWTWTLAVNSPLHF	TGTGCCTGGACCTGGACACTGGCCGTGAATTCACCCCTCCACTTT
TRBD1	TRBV10-2	NA	TRBJ2-7	CASKGTESSYEQYF	TGCGCCAGCAAAGGGACAGAGAGCTCCTACGAGCAGTACTTC
TRBD1	TRBV28	NA	TRBJ1-1	CASRTGSGTEAFF	TGTGCCAGCAGGACAGGGTCCGGCACTGAAGCTTTCTTT
TRBD1	TRBV29-1	NA	TRBJ1-2	CSVEERQGSTYGYTF	TGCAGCGTTGAGGAGAGACAGGGTTCGACCTATGGCTACACCTTC
TRBD1	TRBV28	NA	TRBJ1-1	CASSQGDTEAFF	TGTGCCAGCAGTCAGGGGGACACTGAAGCTTTCTTT
NA	TRBV18	NA	TRBJ2-2	CASSDTNTGELFF	TGTGCCAGCTCAGACACAAACACCGGGGAGCTGTTTTTT
NA	TRBV6-5	few	TRBJ2-1	CASSYGRPSASNEQFF	TGTGCCAGCAGTTACGGCCGGCCTAGCGCCTCCAATGAGCAGTTCTTC
NA	TRBV6-6	NA	TRBJ2-2	CASSYASRNTGELFF	TGTGCCAGCAGTTATGCTAGCAGGAACACCGGGGAGCTGTTTTTT
TRBD1	TRBV5-5	NA	TRBJ1-5	CASSNTGGNQPQHF	TGTGCCAGCAGCAACACAGGGGGCAATCAGCCCCAGCATTTT
TRBD2	TRBV5-4	NA	TRBJ2-7	CASSTTSGEQYF	TGTGCCAGCAGCACTACTAGCGGCGAGCAGTACTTC
TRBD2	TRBV19	NA	TRBJ2-5	CASSSALAGSQETQYF	TGTGCCAGTAGTTCGGCACTAGCGGGGTCTCAAGAGACCCAGTACTTC